This is a list of T cell receptor beta chains from one sample in a study of blood T cell repertoires in COVID-19. Assay used: immunoSEQ multiplex PCR; TCRdb lists only in-frame clones, some missing. The table shows approximately 250,000 clones, with 85% to 90% occurring only once. Sequencing was done on a sample of PBMCs or T cells enriched from blood (not recorded which). The receptors were sampled from a woman in her 30s with acute COVID-19. Each CDR3 is given with its conserved first and last residue. Fields, in order: clone size, V gene, J gene, D gene, CDR3 DNA, CDR3 protein. D genes are given only for firm matches. Some rows have no size entry. The others give once, few or many, or a class for an expanded clone.

clone size: NA
V gene: TRBV12-3/TRBV12-4
J gene: TRBJ1-1
D gene: NA
CDR3 DNA: TGTGCCAGCAGTAAGACAGCAAACACTGAAGCTTTCTTT
CDR3 protein: CASSKTANTEAFF

clone size: NA
V gene: TRBV5-1
J gene: TRBJ1-2
D gene: NA
CDR3 DNA: TGCGCCAGCAGCTTGGACCCACCCGGTGGCTACACCTTC
CDR3 protein: CASSLDPPGGYTF

clone size: NA
V gene: TRBV3-1/TRBV3-2
J gene: TRBJ1-4
D gene: NA
CDR3 DNA: TGTGCCAGCGCAGAGGGTTCAGAAAATGAAAAACTGTTTTTT
CDR3 protein: CASAEGSENEKLFF

clone size: NA
V gene: TRBV7-2
J gene: TRBJ2-7
D gene: NA
CDR3 DNA: TGTGCCAGCAGCTCTCAGCGGAGAAACGAGCAGTACTTC
CDR3 protein: CASSSQRRNEQYF

clone size: NA
V gene: TRBV6-4
J gene: TRBJ1-6
D gene: TRBD1
CDR3 DNA: TGTGCCTCCGAGGACAGGAATTCACCCCTCCACTTT
CDR3 protein: CASEDRNSPLHF

clone size: NA
V gene: TRBV11-2
J gene: TRBJ1-5
D gene: NA
CDR3 DNA: TGTGCCAGCAGCTTTCCCCCCGTTCTTGGCAATCAGCCCCAGCATTTT
CDR3 protein: CASSFPPVLGNQPQHF

clone size: once
V gene: TRBV6-1
J gene: TRBJ2-2
D gene: NA
CDR3 DNA: TGTGCCAGCAGTGACGGGGGTCGGCGATCGAACACCGGGGAGCTGTTTTTT
CDR3 protein: CASSDGGRRSNTGELFF

clone size: NA
V gene: TRBV30
J gene: TRBJ2-3
D gene: TRBD2
CDR3 DNA: TGTGCCTGGATCTGTGTGGGGGGGTGCGCCGATACGCAGTATTTT
CDR3 protein: CAWICVGGCADTQYF

clone size: NA
V gene: TRBV4-1
J gene: TRBJ2-5
D gene: NA
CDR3 DNA: TGCGCCAGCAGCGGTAGCGGAGGGGACGCTGAGACCCAGTACTTC
CDR3 protein: CASSGSGGDAETQYF

clone size: NA
V gene: TRBV7-6
J gene: TRBJ2-6
D gene: TRBD1
CDR3 DNA: TGTGCCAGCAGCCTCGGTGCGGGACAGGGGCTTGGGGCCAACGTCCTGACTTTC
CDR3 protein: CASSLGAGQGLGANVLTF

clone size: once
V gene: TRBV14
J gene: TRBJ2-2
D gene: TRBD1
CDR3 DNA: TGTGCCAGCAGCCCGGGACAGGCGAACACCGGGGAGCTGTTTTTT
CDR3 protein: CASSPGQANTGELFF

clone size: NA
V gene: TRBV7-6
J gene: TRBJ2-1
D gene: NA
CDR3 DNA: TGTGCCAGCAGCTCAAGAGGGACTGTCAATGAGCAGTTCTTC
CDR3 protein: CASSSRGTVNEQFF

clone size: NA
V gene: TRBV30
J gene: TRBJ1-4
D gene: NA
CDR3 DNA: TGTGCCTGGAACTTGATCCCTAATGAAAAACTGTTTTTT
CDR3 protein: CAWNLIPNEKLFF

clone size: NA
V gene: TRBV24-1
J gene: TRBJ1-6
D gene: NA
CDR3 DNA: TGTGCCACCCCGACAGCGAATTCACCCCTCCACTTT
CDR3 protein: CATPTANSPLHF

clone size: NA
V gene: TRBV2
J gene: TRBJ1-3
D gene: NA
CDR3 DNA: TGTGCCAGCAGTGAAGCCGGAGGCGGGGGACCCGGAAACACCATATATTTT
CDR3 protein: CASSEAGGGGPGNTIYF

clone size: NA
V gene: TRBV6-5
J gene: TRBJ1-2
D gene: TRBD1
CDR3 DNA: TGTGCCAGCAGCTGGGGACAGGTCGACCCCTATGGCTACACCTTC
CDR3 protein: CASSWGQVDPYGYTF

clone size: few
V gene: TRBV4-1
J gene: TRBJ2-2
D gene: NA
CDR3 DNA: TGCGCCAGCAGCCATATAACCGGGGAGCTGTTTTTT
CDR3 protein: CASSHITGELFF

clone size: NA
V gene: TRBV4-1
J gene: TRBJ2-1
D gene: TRBD2
CDR3 DNA: TGCGCCAGCAGCCAAGGAAGAGCGCGCGGGAGGGCCGCCGGTTCTCAGTTCTTC
CDR3 protein: CASSQGRARGRAAGSQFF